One and the same sample provided the 18 T cell receptor beta chains below, sequenced in a study of shared clonotypes between healthy human individuals. The assay was immunoSEQ multiplex PCR, and TCRdb's table has in-frame clones only and misses some. Among hundreds of thousands of clones listed, about 95% were seen once. The naive CD8 fraction comprised CD45RO-negative cells positively selected for CCR7 and excluded terminally differentiated effector memory CD45RA+ cells. Material: naive CD8+ T cells sorted from blood. All receptors come from a woman in her 30s in good health.

The rearrangement links TRBV7-6 to TRBJ2-1; D call uncertain. V was cut by 4 bases and J by 8 bases, with 6 bases left in between. The germline gives CDR1 SGHVS, CDR2 FNYEAQ. This CDR3 is 11 amino acids long. The CDR3, as DNA: TGTGCCAGCAGCTCCTCGTATGAGCAGTTCTTC. Translating gives CASSSSYEQFF.

This chain links TRBV27 with TRBJ2-7; 9 nucleotides align to TRBD2. The germline V gene has CDR1 MNHEY and CDR2 SMNVEV (reference sequence). The ends lost 5 bases at V and 4 bases at J; junction bases unmatched: 12. The CDR3 sequence is 16 residues long. This chain's CDR3 is CASSPDGGGRAYEQYF. CDR3 sequence (DNA): TGTGCCAGCAGTCCTGACGGGGGCGGGAGGGCTTACGAGCAGTACTTC.

The chain carries TRBV11-3 and TRBJ2-1; no definite D call. The CDR3 covers 15 residues. Trimming pared 0 bases from V and 6 bases from J, leaving 12 bases between. The germline gives CDR1 SGHNT, CDR2 YENEEA. The CDR3, as DNA: TGTGCCAGCAGCTTAGAAGGCAGAGCTGGCAATGAGCAGTTCTTC. It translates to CASSLEGRAGNEQFF. Drawing the rest from reference TRBV11-3 and TRBJ2-1, the complete variable domain is EAGVVQSPRYKIIEKKQPVAFWCNPISGHNTLYWYLQNLGQGPELLIRYENEEAVDDSQLPKDRFSAERLKGVDSTLKIQPAELGDSAVYLCASSLEGRAGNEQFFGPGTRLTVL.

This clone was recorded once. The V and J genes are TRBV7-9 and TRBJ2-1, with a tentative D call TRBD1 (6 bases). The length of the CDR3 is 15 residues. Per the germline V gene, CDR1 is SEHNR and CDR2 is FQNEAQ (reference sequence). The V gene lost 2 bases and the J gene lost 9 bases, with 17 bases spanning the gap. The CDR3 reads CASSLSAGVKGEQFF. The CDR3 coding sequence is TGTGCCAGCAGCTTATCGGCAGGGGTTAAGGGTGAGCAGTTCTTC. Looking up the rest from reference TRBV7-9 and TRBJ2-1 gives the full variable domain: DTGVSQNPRHKITKRGQNVTFRCDPISEHNRLYWYRQTLGQGPEFLTYFQNEAQLEKSRLLSDRFSAERPKGSFSTLEIQRTEQGDSAMYLCASSLSAGVKGEQFFGPGTRLTVL.

This chain uses TRBV4-1 with TRBJ1-6; maybe TRBD1 (5 bases). The germline CDR1 and CDR2 sequences are MGHRA and YSYEKL. Deletions cut 5 bases from V and 9 bases from J, with 20 bases between. The CDR3 sequence is 16 residues long. This chain's CDR3 is CASSISAGTPFSPLHF. The CDR3 nucleotides are TGCGCCAGCAGCATCAGTGCCGGGACGCCTTTTTCACCCCTCCACTTT.

The chain uses TRBV5-1 and TRBJ1-1; 11 nucleotides agree with TRBD1. J was trimmed by 5 bases and V by 0 bases; bases with no gene match: 12. The CDR3 consists of 18 residues. Looked up from germline, CDR1 is SGHRS and CDR2 is YFSETQ. CDR3 in amino acids: CASSLGLADRGLWTEAFF. DNA of the CDR3: TGCGCCAGCAGCTTGGGTTTGGCGGACAGGGGGCTTTGGACTGAAGCTTTCTTT.

The chain employs TRBV7-3 and TRBJ2-7; D is possibly TRBD1 (6 bases). The V end lost 4 bases, the J end lost 3 bases, and 10 bases lay between the germline ends. Germline values: CDR1 SGHTA, CDR2 FQGTGA. This CDR3 is built from 13 residues. In DNA, the CDR3 is TGTGCCAGCAGCTACCAACAGGGCTACGAGCAGTACTTC. Its protein product is CASSYQQGYEQYF.

The rearrangement joins TRBV5-8 to TRBJ1-2; the D is unclear. The germline V and J ends were trimmed by 6 bases and 8 bases, with 23 bases remaining between them. Germline values: CDR1 SGHTS, CDR2 YDEGEE. CDR3 length equals 15 residues. The CDR3: CASTMEFAPPLGYTF. The CDR3 DNA is TGTGCCAGCACCATGGAGTTCGCCCCTCCGTTAGGCTACACCTTC.

V gene TRBV2 combines with J gene TRBJ1-1, with D uncertain. Germline V gene lookup returns CDR1 SNHLY and CDR2 FYNNEI. This CDR3 is built from 13 residues. Trimming shortened V by 4 bases and J by 4 bases, and 10 bases separated the two germline ends. CDR3 protein: CASSVGLRTEAFF. Written as DNA, the CDR3 is TGTGCCAGCAGTGTTGGGCTACGCACTGAAGCTTTCTTT.

The CDR3, as DNA: TGTGCCTGGGGGGACATGTGGAATCAGCCCCAGCATTTT. The encoded protein is CAWGDMWNQPQHF. The chain has TRBV30 and TRBJ1-5; tentative D call: TRBD1 (6 bases). Trimming stripped 5 bases from V and 4 bases from J, with 12 bases between. In germline, CDR1 is GTSNPN, CDR2 SVGIG (reference sequence). This CDR3 region has 13 residues.

This clone was observed a handful of times. This chain joins TRBV7-9 and TRBJ1-5; D is undetermined. In germline, CDR1 is SEHNR, CDR2 FQNEAQ (reference sequence). CDR3 length equals 14 residues. V was clipped by 1 base and J by 3 bases, with 7 bases between them. The CDR3 DNA reads TGTGCCAGCAGCTTAGGCACAGCCAATCAGCCCCAGCATTTT. Translating gives CASSLGTANQPQHF.

This clone came up once. The rearrangement uses TRBV2 and TRBJ2-5; D not resolved. CDR1 is SNHLY, CDR2 FYNNEI, per germline. The CDR3 has 15 amino acids. Trimming shortened V by 4 bases and J by 4 bases, and 16 bases separated the two germline ends. CDR3 in amino acids: CASSAEFGDPETQYF. DNA of the CDR3: TGTGCCAGCAGTGCCGAGTTCGGAGACCCAGAGACCCAGTACTTC.

As concerns this clone: Other nucleotide sequences in the sample specify the same CDR3. The V gene is TRBV6-5, the J gene TRBJ1-2; weak D call: TRBD1 (5 bases). With 5 bases removed from V and 5 bases from J, the gap between germline ends came to 9 bases. In germline, CDR1 is MNHEY, CDR2 SVGAGI. The CDR3 extends over 12 amino acids. CDR3 amino acids: CASSRDSYGYTF. The CDR3 DNA follows: TGTGCCAGCAGTCGCGACAGTTATGGCTACACCTTC.

V gene TRBV29-1 combines with J gene TRBJ2-5; TRBD2 matches 7 bases. The DNA end is more similar to TRBJ2-7, so the J call may be wrong. The CDR3 is 15 residues long. The germline V gene encodes CDR1 SQVTM and CDR2 ANQGSEA. CDR3 DNA: TGCAGCGTTGAATTCGTAGGGGAGGGCCTGTACGAGCAGTACTTC. This codes for CSVEFVGEGLYEQYF.

A note on this clone: The identical CDR3 is also encoded by other nucleotide sequences in the sample. This chain connects TRBV13 to TRBJ2-7; D remains ambiguous. V was trimmed by 1 base and J by 0 bases, leaving 7 bases between them. The germline CDR1 and CDR2 sequences are PRHDT and FYEKMQ (reference sequence). This CDR3 spans 14 amino acids. The CDR3 DNA reads as TGTGCCAGCAGCTTAGCAGGCAGCTCCTACGAGCAGTACTTC. Amino acids: CASSLAGSSYEQYF.

The V call is TRBV14, the J call TRBJ2-7; unclear D gene. The CDR3 contains 13 residues. In germline, CDR1 is SGHDN, CDR2 FVKESK. Trimming removed 0 bases at V and 6 bases at J, with 9 bases between. The CDR3: CASSQDYSGEQYF. DNA of the CDR3: TGTGCCAGCAGCCAAGATTACAGTGGCGAGCAGTACTTC.

The chain couples TRBV5-1 to TRBJ2-7; D gene unclear. CDR1 is SGHRS and CDR2 is YFSETQ in the germline V gene. The CDR3 runs to 16 residues. Trimming left V 1 base short and J 4 bases short, with 18 bases between. The CDR3, as DNA: TGCGCCAGCAGCTTGTGGGCAAGGACGCAAGGGTACGAGCAGTACTTC. Its protein product is CASSLWARTQGYEQYF.

This rearrangement joins TRBV7-8 to TRBJ2-1; possibly TRBD2 for D (6 bases). The CDR3 sequence is 18 residues long. Trimming left V 4 bases short and J 8 bases short, with 27 bases between. The germline V gene has CDR1 SGHVS and CDR2 FQNEAQ. Here the CDR3 DNA reads TGTGCCAGCAGCTCCCAACCAAGCGGGCGTATAACAATGGATGAGCAGTTCTTC. This gives the protein CASSSQPSGRITMDEQFF. Full variable domain (outside the CDR3, taken from reference TRBV7-8 and TRBJ2-1): GAGVSQSPRYKVAKRGQDVALRCDPISGHVSLFWYQQALGQGPEFLTYFQNEAQLDKSGLPSDRFFAERPEGSVSTLKIQRTQQEDSAVYLCASSSQPSGRITMDEQFFGPGTRLTVL.